This TCR beta chain comes out of a study of blood T cells in healthy people across ages. Regarding the study as a whole: Unknown donor CMV status possibly confounded expanded clonotype changes.

Regarding this clonotype: The antigen remains unidentified.

The CDR3 consists of 14 residues. The germline V and J ends were trimmed by 4 bases and 2 bases, with 8 bases remaining between them. Germline loops: CDR1 KGHDR, CDR2 SFDVKD. Primed by a sample-barcoded 5' primer and a J-beta primer mix, a second PCR proceeded for about 6 to 12 cycles. One entry per CDR3 protein, called by TCRdb with MiXCR from the 5' RACE reads. In the table there are 780,000 or so distinct CDR3 sequences, roughly 50% of which are singletons. PBMCs were isolated at a quantity of at least 6.5 million per sample. Sample: blood. The rearrangement links TRBV24-1 to TRBJ2-1; D is unresolved. This TCR was sampled from a man between 35 and 55 years old in good health. The CDR3 is CATSEAGAYNEQFF. CDR3 DNA sequence: TGTGCCACCAGTGAGGCAGGCGCCTACAATGAGCAGTTCTTC.